This TCR beta chain was documented in a study of shared clonotypes between healthy human individuals. The wider study: Per donor, three plates held CD4 naive cells, three held CD4 memory, two held CD8 naive and one held CD8 memory.

Profiling relied on immunoSEQ multiplex PCR, and the TCRdb table lists in-frame clones only, not all of them. The sample has just over 2,000,000 clones; around 95% are singletons. Turning to this clone: Its antigen is unidentified.

Study conclusions and caveats: Researchers sampled blood only, noting tissue repertoires likely differ. Shared across a handful of donors were 4% to 6% of the naive CD4 clonotypes.

The CDR3 consists of 17 residues. Trimming stripped 1 base from V and 2 bases from J, with 14 bases between. Germline assignment: CDR1 SEHNR and CDR2 FQNEAQ (reference sequence). Into CD45RA+ naive and CD45RA-negative memory subsets, the CD4+ cells were split. This clonotype was obtained from a man in his late teens or twenties in good health. The J gene is TRBJ2-2, the V gene TRBV7-9, with no clear D. Material: naive CD4+ T cells sorted from blood. Subset denoted: CD45RA+ positively selected. The CDR3 DNA is TGTGCCAGCAGCTTAGTCCCCCGATCTATAAACACCGGGGAGCTGTTTTTT. This sequence encodes CASSLVPRSINTGELFF.